This T cell receptor beta chain is from a study of shared clonotypes between healthy human individuals. Whole-study context: Three CD4 naive, three CD4 memory, two CD8 naive and one CD8 memory plate were used per donor.

General study results and limits: The sharing of about 5% of naive CD4 clonotypes was seen across several donors.

CDR1 is LNHDA and CDR2 is SQIVND in the germline V gene (reference sequence). This CDR3 has 16 amino acids. V dropped 3 bases and J dropped 7; count of bases not matched to a gene: 9. Study donors comprised healthy, HIV-negative adults devoid of recent acute infection or vaccination. This clone was recorded at least ten times. Its antigen remains unidentified. Sequenced by immunoSEQ multiplex PCR; TCRdb stores in-frame clones only, minus some. The sample contains around 1.1 million clones, about 72% of which appear only once. Sequenced input: memory CD4+ T cells from PBMCs. Subset defined: CD45RA-negative fraction. The TCR sequence derives from a man aged 18 to 30 in good health. Some clones in this sample may be carry-over from other donors' samples. V usage is TRBV19 and J usage is TRBJ2-3; 11 bases map to TRBD2. The CDR3 reads CASSMEGASGRNTQYF. The CDR3 DNA sequence: TGTGCCAGTAGTATGGAGGGGGCTAGCGGGAGGAATACGCAGTATTTT.